This T cell receptor (beta chain) came from a study of cytomegalovirus exposure and HLA in healthy donors. This CDR3 region has 15 residues. V lost 10 bases and J 3 bases, leaving 18 bases between the germline ends. The germline CDR1 and CDR2 sequences are MNHEY and SVGAGI. Study outcomes and limitations: Earlier findings revealed that most TCR beta V segments proved productive either about 90% or about 30% of the time. Association with HLA alleles at 0.05 false discovery rate was found for 16,951 TCR beta sequences in a later analysis. TCR beta chains numbering some 160 were designated cytomegalovirus-associated. Roughly even sequencing depth across donors was the assumption behind the presence/absence analyses.

In the PCR, 60 Vbeta and 13 Jbeta primers were used. Only in-frame clones appear in the TCRdb table, and some are missing; sequencing was by immunoSEQ multiplex PCR. The table lists approximately 160,000 clones, about 83% of them singletons. Comment on this clone: Its antigen is not identified.

The source material was PBMCs. The receptor comes from a girl aged 5 to 17 in good health and CMV-seropositive. The chain links TRBV6-5 to TRBJ2-2; the D gene is possibly TRBD2 (6 bases). The CDR3 DNA is TGTGCCATCAGCGACGGGGACTGGGACACCGGGGAGCTGTTTTTT. It translates to CAISDGDWDTGELFF.